A selection of T cell receptor beta chains follows, all from one sample in a study of cytomegalovirus exposure and HLA in healthy donors. The assay was immunoSEQ multiplex PCR, and TCRdb's table has in-frame clones only and misses some. The repertoire holds around 120,000 clones, with around 76% as singletons. Sequenced input: PBMCs. The source is a man aged 55 to 70 in good health and CMV-seropositive. The CDR3 runs from the conserved cysteine through the conserved F or W. Each record gives: J gene, V gene, clone size, D gene, CDR3 DNA, CDR3 protein. A D gene is named only where the DNA matches it firmly. Clone size appears in some rows only: once, few, many, or a class for an expanded clone.

TRBJ1-5 TRBV27 . . TGTGCCAGCACCATCAGGCCGGGAAATCAGCCCCAGCATTTT CASTIRPGNQPQHF
TRBJ1-6 TRBV5-4 . . TGTGCCAGCAGCCCCGGGGGAGATAATTCACCCCTCCACTTT CASSPGGDNSPLHF
TRBJ2-5 TRBV7-3 . . TGTGCCAGCAGCCGACAGCTATCGGAGACCCAGTACTTC CASSRQLSETQYF
TRBJ1-2 TRBV10-2 few TRBD1 TGCGCCAGCAGTGAGGACAGGGGAAGGATTGGCTACACCTTC CASSEDRGRIGYTF
TRBJ1-5 TRBV28 . TRBD1 TGTGCCAGCAACCCTATAGACCAATACAGGGGGAGGCAGCCCCAGCATTTT CASNPIDQYRGRQPQHF
TRBJ2-3 TRBV5-1 . . TGCGCCAGCAGCCCCGGTATAGATACGCAGTATTTT CASSPGIDTQYF
TRBJ1-4 TRBV5-1 . . TGCGCCAGCAGCACGAACGGGATCAAATACGAAAAACTGTTTTTT CASSTNGIKYEKLFF
TRBJ2-5 TRBV6-5 . TRBD2 TGTGCCAGCAGTTACGGGGGACTAGCCCAAGAGACCCAGTACTTC CASSYGGLAQETQYF
TRBJ1-5 TRBV30 . TRBD1 TGTGCCTGGAGTGCCGGCAGGGGGAGCCTTTTGAGTCAGCCCCAGCATTTT CAWSAGRGSLLSQPQHF
TRBJ1-5 TRBV28 once . TGTGCCAGCAGAACCCTACAGGGAACGAATCAGCCCCAGCATTTT CASRTLQGTNQPQHF
TRBJ2-1 TRBV2 . TRBD1 TGTGCCACGGGGACAGGGGGTGGCGGTGAGCAGTTCTTC CATGTGGGGEQFF
TRBJ2-7 TRBV21-1 . . TGTGCCAGCAGCAAGCACTCCGGGACTAGCGGGAGTATAAGAAACTACGAGCAGTACTTC CASSKHSGTSGSIRNYEQYF
TRBJ2-3 TRBV18 . TRBD2 TGTGCCAGCTCACCACCTAGCGGGGGCACAGATACGCAGTATTTT CASSPPSGGTDTQYF
TRBJ1-6 TRBV9 . . TGTGCCAGCAGCGCGGGAGGCCAGGGCCTTTCACCCCTCCACTTT CASSAGGQGLSPLHF
TRBJ1-1 TRBV13 . TRBD1 TGTGCCAGCAGCTTAGAGGCAGGGGGCAGACTGAACACTGAAGCTTTCTTT CASSLEAGGRLNTEAFF
TRBJ2-2 TRBV7-7 . TRBD2 TGTGCCAGCAGCCTACTAGCGGTGGGAACCGGGGAGCTGTTTTTT CASSLLAVGTGELFF
TRBJ1-5 TRBV30 . . TGTGCCTTAGGCGGGAGGGACAATCAGCCCCAGCATTTT CALGGRDNQPQHF
TRBJ2-4 TRBV4-1 few . TGCGCCAGCAGCCAAGGAGTAGCTCGATCCGCGGGCAAAAACATTCAGTACTTC CASSQGVARSAGKNIQYF
TRBJ1-2 TRBV19 . TRBD1 TGTGCTAGTAGTATCGGAGGGACAGGGGGCTCTGGCTACACCTTC CASSIGGTGGSGYTF
TRBJ1-2 TRBV18 . . TGTGCCAGCTCACCGACAAAAAACTATGGCTACACCTTC CASSPTKNYGYTF
TRBJ2-7 TRBV19 few TRBD2 TGTGCCAGTAGAGGACTAGACTACTACGAGCAGTACTTC CASRGLDYYEQYF
TRBJ2-1 TRBV6-5 . TRBD2 TGTGCCAGCAGCTTATTAGCGGGAGGGCCCGGGGAGCAGTTCTTC CASSLLAGGPGEQFF
TRBJ2-1 TRBV19 . . TGTGCCAGTAGCGATCGAGATAACGCTGGCTACAATGAGCAGTTCTTC CASSDRDNAGYNEQFF
TRBJ2-3 TRBV19 . . TGTGCCAGTAGGGAGGTCCCTAGCACAGATACGCAGTATTTT CASREVPSTDTQYF
TRBJ1-2 TRBV5-1 . . TGCGCCAGCAGCCAAGGACATCGTAACTATGGCTACACCTTC CASSQGHRNYGYTF
TRBJ2-7 TRBV7-3 once TRBD1 TGTGCCAGCAGCCCGGACAGGAACGAGCAGTACTTC CASSPDRNEQYF
TRBJ2-2 TRBV30 . . TGTGCCTTCTCGAACACCGGGGAGCTGTTTTTT CAFSNTGELFF
TRBJ2-7 TRBV7-9 . . TGTGCCAGCAGCTTCGGACAGTTTTTTGAGCAGTACTTC CASSFGQFFEQYF
TRBJ2-2 TRBV5-4 . TRBD1 TGTGCCAGCAGCTTGGGACAGGGGGTCACCGGGGAGCTGTTTTTT CASSLGQGVTGELFF
TRBJ2-7 TRBV4-1 few TRBD2 TGCGCCAGCAGCCAAGGGGTTCTAGCGGGAGTTCGGGGAACCTACGAGCAGTACTTC CASSQGVLAGVRGTYEQYF
TRBJ2-2 TRBV6-4 . . TGTGCCAGCAGTGTACGGGGGAACACCGGGGAGCTGTTTTTT CASSVRGNTGELFF
TRBJ1-2 TRBV19 . . TGTGCCAGTAGTGCAGGGCCCCGGGATGGCTACACCTTC CASSAGPRDGYTF